What follows is one T cell receptor (beta chain) and its context. Its antigen remains unidentified. The V gene end was trimmed by 6 bases and the J gene end by 3 bases; junction bases not matched to a gene: 5. Germline V CDR1 and CDR2: SQVTM, ANQGSEA. The CDR3 has 12 residues. This sample was included in a study of response to subunit inactivated influenza vaccine. General study findings and limits: Only a handful of new T cells, the authors suggested, are recruited with each seasonal influenza vaccination.

TCRdb re-called the RT-PCR reads with MiXCR, one entry per CDR3 protein. The sample contains approximately 680,000 distinct CDR3 sequences, around 16% of which appear only once. The sequence was collected from a middle-aged man who received an inactivated influenza vaccine. This material consisted of PBMCs from blood, taken 11 to 12 days after vaccination. This rearrangement joins TRBV29-1 to TRBJ2-7; 7 positions match TRBD1. The CDR3 here is CSVEQGRYEQYF. The DNA of the CDR3 is TGCAGCGTCGAACAGGGGCGCTACGAGCAGTACTTC.